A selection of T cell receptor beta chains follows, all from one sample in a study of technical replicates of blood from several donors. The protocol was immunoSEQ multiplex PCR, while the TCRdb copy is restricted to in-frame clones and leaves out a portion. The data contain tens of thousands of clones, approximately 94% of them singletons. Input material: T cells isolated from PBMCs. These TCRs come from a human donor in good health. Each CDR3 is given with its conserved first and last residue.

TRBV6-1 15 CASSEWDSSTYEQYF
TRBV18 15 CASSPLRTSEETQYF
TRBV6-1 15 CASSDSGRGVNEQFF
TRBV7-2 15 CASSLGSRGTAEAFF
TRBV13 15 CASSAGLADNYEQYF
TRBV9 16 CASSPRRTGFLYGYTF
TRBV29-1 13 CSVDPGAQETQYF
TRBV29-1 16 CSVEGYSGLSYNEQFF
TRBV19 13 CASSPALGYEQYF
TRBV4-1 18 CASSQDWRQPASTDTQYF
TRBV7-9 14 CASSKDRPTGELFF
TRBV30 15 CAWSPTRGAGQPQHF
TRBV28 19 CASSPLGTGGRGLVYEQYF
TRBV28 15 CASRGTGKGSYEQYF
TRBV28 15 CASSATGIRGNEQFF
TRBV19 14 CASSSAGPQYEQYF
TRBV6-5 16 CASSYSMRRGSYGYTF
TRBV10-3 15 CAISPIGTGGSEQYF
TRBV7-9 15 CASSSPIDGTYEQYF
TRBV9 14 CASSGGQGGHEQYF
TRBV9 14 CASSEAGMNTEAFF
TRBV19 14 CASSIHTVGYGYTF
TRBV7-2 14 CASSLRPGDYGYTF
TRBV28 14 CASIIGGAYTEAFF
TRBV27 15 CASSLLKGQTYEQYF
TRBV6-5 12 CASSDDSGGYTF
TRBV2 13 CASTRTPLYEQYF
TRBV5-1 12 CASRRQVNEQFF
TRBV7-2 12 CASRQGNEKLFF
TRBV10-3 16 CAISESLAGVGNEQFF
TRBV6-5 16 CASSYSWGEEYNEQFF
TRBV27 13 CASSFGTRAEAFF
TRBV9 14 CASSPTGLNTEAFF
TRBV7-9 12 CASNSPHDGYTF
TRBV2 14 CASSEGGKGISEYF
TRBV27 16 CASSSPSTRGSYGYTF
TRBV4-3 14 CASSPTGLHTEAFF
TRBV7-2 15 CASSLQAGLSYEQYF
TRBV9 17 CASSPRAGGLMEYGYTF
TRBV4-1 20 CASSQESNRGLAGGYYEQYF
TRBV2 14 CANSAGTGIDTQYF
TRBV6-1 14 CASSGEQGTYEQYF
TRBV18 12 CASSPSRDEQYF
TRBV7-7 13 CASGTLYTGELFF
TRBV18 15 CASSWTGGAKGELFF
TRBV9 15 CASSPYSGSYNEQFF
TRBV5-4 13 CASSLRGPYGYTF
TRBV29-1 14 CSVEGGRSTDTQYF
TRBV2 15 CASSEQGGDTGELFF
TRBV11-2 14 CATSMSLGGQPQHF
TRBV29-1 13 CSAKAGGGDTQYF
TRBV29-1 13 CSVRTGGNTEAFF
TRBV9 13 CASSVGIRDIQYF
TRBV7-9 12 CASNRGITEAFF
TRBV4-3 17 CASSQEVALAGFYEQYF
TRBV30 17 CAWSVKVELAGSGEQFF
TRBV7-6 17 CASSLVAGSLGYNEQFF